The clone carrying this T cell receptor (beta chain) appeared many times. The data belong to a study of Graves' ophthalmopathy and Graves' hyperthyroidism. Study-level background: There was a collection of peripheral blood at initial diagnosis, before any treatment.

Germline V CDR1 and CDR2: SGHRS, YFSETQ. The CDR3 runs 16 residues. The trim removed 2 bases at V and 4 bases at J, leaving 4 bases unmatched. Transcripts of RNA were the source for amplifying TCR beta CDR3 regions. An initial RT-PCR round employing HTBI primers preceded a second-round multiplex PCR. TCRdb used MiXCR to reprocess the multiplex PCR reads, holding one entry per CDR3 protein. The data hold hundreds of thousands of distinct CDR3 sequences, with about 40% observed a single time. Sequencing used peripheral blood. The chain recombines TRBV5-1 with TRBJ2-5, with TRBD2 identical over 14 bases. This TCR came from an adult man with Graves' ophthalmopathy. CDR3 DNA: TGCGCCAGCAGCTTCTCCGGGACTAGCGGGAGAGAGACCCAGTACTTC. This sequence encodes CASSFSGTSGRETQYF.